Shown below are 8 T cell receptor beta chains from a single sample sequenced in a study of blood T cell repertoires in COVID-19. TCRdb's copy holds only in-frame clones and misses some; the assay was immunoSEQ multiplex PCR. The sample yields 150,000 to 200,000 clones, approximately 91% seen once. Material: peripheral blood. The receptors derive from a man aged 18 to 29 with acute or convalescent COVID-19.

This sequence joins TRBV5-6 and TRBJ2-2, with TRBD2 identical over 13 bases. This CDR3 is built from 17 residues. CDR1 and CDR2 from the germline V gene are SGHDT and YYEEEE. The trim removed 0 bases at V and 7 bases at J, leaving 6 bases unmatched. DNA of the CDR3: TGTGCCAGCAGCTTGGATACTAGCGGGAGGGCCGGCGGGGAGCTGTTTTTT. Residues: CASSLDTSGRAGGELFF.

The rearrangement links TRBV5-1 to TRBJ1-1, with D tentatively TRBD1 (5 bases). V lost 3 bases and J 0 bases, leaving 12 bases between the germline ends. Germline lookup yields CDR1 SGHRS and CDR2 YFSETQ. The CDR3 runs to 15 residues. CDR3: CASSSWTSLNTEAFF. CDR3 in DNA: TGCGCCAGCAGCTCTTGGACATCTCTGAACACTGAAGCTTTCTTT.

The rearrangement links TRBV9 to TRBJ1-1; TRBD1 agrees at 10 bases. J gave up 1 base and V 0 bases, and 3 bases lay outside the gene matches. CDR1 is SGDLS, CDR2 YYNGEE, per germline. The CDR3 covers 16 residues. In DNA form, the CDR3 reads TGTGCCAGCAGCGTAGGGGGACAGGGGAAGAACACTGAAGCTTTCTTT. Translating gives CASSVGGQGKNTEAFF.

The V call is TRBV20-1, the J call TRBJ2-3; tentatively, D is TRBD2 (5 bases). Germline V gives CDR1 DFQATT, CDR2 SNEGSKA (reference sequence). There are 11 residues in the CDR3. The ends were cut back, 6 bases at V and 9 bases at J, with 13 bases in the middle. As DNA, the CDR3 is TGCAGTGCCCTCACCGGGAACACGCAGTATTTT. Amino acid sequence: CSALTGNTQYF.

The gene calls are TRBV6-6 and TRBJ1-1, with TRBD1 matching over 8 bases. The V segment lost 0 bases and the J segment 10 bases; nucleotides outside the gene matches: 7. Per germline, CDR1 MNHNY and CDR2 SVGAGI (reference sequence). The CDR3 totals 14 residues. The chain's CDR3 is CASSYSTGEKGAFF. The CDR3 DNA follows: TGTGCCAGCAGTTACTCGACAGGGGAAAAAGGAGCTTTCTTT.

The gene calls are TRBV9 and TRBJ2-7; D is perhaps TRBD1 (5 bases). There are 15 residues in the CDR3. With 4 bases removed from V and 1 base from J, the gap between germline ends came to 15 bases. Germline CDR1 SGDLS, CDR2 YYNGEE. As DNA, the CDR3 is TGTGCCAGCAGCCCCGGTGCAGGGTTGTCCTACGAGCAGTACTTC. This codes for CASSPGAGLSYEQYF.

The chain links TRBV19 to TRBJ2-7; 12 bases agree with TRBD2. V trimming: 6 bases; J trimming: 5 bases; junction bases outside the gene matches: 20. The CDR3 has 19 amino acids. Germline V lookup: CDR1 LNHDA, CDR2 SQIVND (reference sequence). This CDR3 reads CASSPKPGPTSGRLNEQYF. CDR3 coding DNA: TGTGCCAGTAGCCCTAAACCGGGGCCCACTAGCGGGAGGTTGAACGAGCAGTACTTC.

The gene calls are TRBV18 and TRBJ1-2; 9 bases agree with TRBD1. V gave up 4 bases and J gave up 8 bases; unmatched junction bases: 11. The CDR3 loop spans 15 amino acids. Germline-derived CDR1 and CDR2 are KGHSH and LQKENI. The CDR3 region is CASSRTGGLDRGYTF. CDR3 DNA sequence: TGTGCCAGCTCACGTACAGGGGGCCTTGATCGGGGCTACACCTTC.